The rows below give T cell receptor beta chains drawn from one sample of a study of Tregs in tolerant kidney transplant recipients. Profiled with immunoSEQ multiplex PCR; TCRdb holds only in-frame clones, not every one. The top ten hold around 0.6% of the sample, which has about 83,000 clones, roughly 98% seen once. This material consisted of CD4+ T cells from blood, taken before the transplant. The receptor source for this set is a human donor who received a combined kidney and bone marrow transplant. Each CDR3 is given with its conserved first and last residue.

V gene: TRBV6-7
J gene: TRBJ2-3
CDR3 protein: CASSNPTGQGTDTQYF

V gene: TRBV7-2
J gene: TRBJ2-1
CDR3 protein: CASSLAGLRDYNEQFF

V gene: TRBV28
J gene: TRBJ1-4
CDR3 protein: CASSLLVGGGEKLFF

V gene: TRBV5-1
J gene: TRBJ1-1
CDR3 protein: CASSLEGEDTEAFF

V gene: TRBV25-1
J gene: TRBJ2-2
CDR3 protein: CASSDRLAPTYTGELFF

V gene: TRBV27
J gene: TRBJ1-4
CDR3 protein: CASSRATNEKLFF

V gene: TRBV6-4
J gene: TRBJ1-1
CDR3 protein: CASSATSTGDTEAFF

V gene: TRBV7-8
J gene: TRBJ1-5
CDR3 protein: CASSLRPLGGRSNQPQHF

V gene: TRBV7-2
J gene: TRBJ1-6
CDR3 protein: CASSATGGLYSPLHF

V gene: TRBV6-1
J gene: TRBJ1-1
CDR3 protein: CASSFQDTEAFF

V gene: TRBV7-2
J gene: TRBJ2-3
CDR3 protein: CASSPRDMASQYF

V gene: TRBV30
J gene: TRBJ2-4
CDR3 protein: CAWNLRAGDKNIQYF

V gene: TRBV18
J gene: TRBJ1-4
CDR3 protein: CASSPPGATNEKLFF

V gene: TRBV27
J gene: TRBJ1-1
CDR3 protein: CASSAHRENTEAFF

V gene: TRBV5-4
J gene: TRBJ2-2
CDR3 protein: CASSRQGLIPNTGELFF